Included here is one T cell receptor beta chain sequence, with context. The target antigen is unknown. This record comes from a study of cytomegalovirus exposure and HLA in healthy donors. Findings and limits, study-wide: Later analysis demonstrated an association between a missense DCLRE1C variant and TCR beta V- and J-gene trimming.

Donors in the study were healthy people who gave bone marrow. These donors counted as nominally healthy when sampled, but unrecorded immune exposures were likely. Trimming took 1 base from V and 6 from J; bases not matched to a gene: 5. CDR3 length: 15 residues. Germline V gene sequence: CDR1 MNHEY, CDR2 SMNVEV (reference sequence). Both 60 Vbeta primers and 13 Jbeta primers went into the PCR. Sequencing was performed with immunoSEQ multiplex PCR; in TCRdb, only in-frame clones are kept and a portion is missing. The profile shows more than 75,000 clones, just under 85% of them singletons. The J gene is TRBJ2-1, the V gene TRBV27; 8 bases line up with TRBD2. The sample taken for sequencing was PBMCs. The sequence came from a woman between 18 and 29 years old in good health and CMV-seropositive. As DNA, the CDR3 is TGTGCCAGCAGTTTATTTGGCGGGAGGTTCAATGAGCAGTTCTTC. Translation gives CASSLFGGRFNEQFF.